What follows are 32 T cell receptor beta chains derived from one specimen sequenced in a study of T cells after yellow fever vaccination. TCRdb processed the 5' RACE reads anew with MiXCR; each CDR3 protein has one entry. The profile shows roughly 340,000 distinct CDR3 sequences, 8% to 10% of them singletons. The sample here was PBMCs, taken on the day of the first yellow fever vaccination. The receptors were sampled from a man between 18 and 29 years old who received the YFV17D yellow fever vaccine.

The chain is built from TRBV15 and TRBJ1-2; weak D call: TRBD1 (5 bases). V was pared by 0 bases and J by 6 bases, with 11 bases between. This CDR3 region has 14 residues. Germline CDR1 LNHNV, CDR2 YYDKDF (reference sequence). The CDR3 sequence is CATSRDWDYDGYTF. The CDR3 nucleotides are TGTGCCACCAGCAGAGATTGGGACTACGATGGCTACACCTTC.

This clonotype was counted between two and nine times. The V call is TRBV25-1, the J call TRBJ1-1; D possibly corresponds to TRBD1 (5 bases). The CDR3 runs to 14 residues. Germline V gene data show CDR1 as MGHDK and CDR2 as SYGVNS. The ends were cut back, 4 bases at V and 1 base at J, with 10 bases in the middle. The CDR3 sequence: CASSGGAGNTEAFF. The CDR3, as DNA: TGTGCCAGCAGTGGTGGGGCGGGGAACACTGAAGCTTTCTTT.

The chain recombines TRBV4-3 with TRBJ2-3; the D is unclear. The CDR3 contains 14 residues. The V and J ends lost 0 bases and 3 bases respectively, with 7 bases between them. CDR1 and CDR2 from the germline V gene are LGHNA and YSLEER. CDR3 coding DNA: TGCGCCAGCAGCCAAGACAGCTATACAGATACGCAGTATTTT. Protein product: CASSQDSYTDTQYF.

Only a few counts were recorded for this clonotype. At one of its ends the junction is not consistent with the germline gene, which may arise from a read error. This chain links TRBV10-3 with TRBJ1-5; perhaps TRBD1 as D (5 bases). CDR3 length: 9 residues. Per germline, CDR1 ENHRY and CDR2 SYGVKD. This CDR3 is CAEGPPQDF. The CDR3 DNA is TGTGCCGAGGGGCCACCCCAGGATTTT.

The chain carries TRBV4-1 and TRBJ2-1; 14 bases are a match to TRBD2. Germline V gene sequence: CDR1 MGHRA, CDR2 YSYEKL. The junction had 10 bases not matched to a gene; V was cut back by 1 base and J by 8 bases. The CDR3 spans 18 residues. The CDR3 bases are TGCGCCAGCAGCCAAGTCTCGACTAGCGGGGGGGCCAGCCATGAGCAGTTCTTC. Translating it yields CASSQVSTSGGASHEQFF.

The chain combines TRBV10-3 with TRBJ2-5; tentatively, D is TRBD1 (5 bases). Trimming cost V 2 bases and J 4 bases, with 8 bases left between them. This CDR3 spans 13 amino acids. Germline V gene sequence: CDR1 ENHRY, CDR2 SYGVKD. Here the CDR3 DNA reads TGTGCCATCAGTGAGCAGGGTCTAGAGACCCAGTACTTC. Translated, it gives CAISEQGLETQYF.

This clonotype occurred a few times. The chain employs TRBV28 and TRBJ2-1; no clear D. The V gene lost 5 bases and the J gene lost 9 bases, with 8 bases spanning the gap. Per germline, CDR1 MDHEN and CDR2 SYDVKM. This CDR3 comprises 11 residues. CDR3: CASSLPPEQFF. CDR3 nucleotides: TGTGCCAGCAGTCTTCCACCTGAGCAGTTCTTC.

The rearrangement joins TRBV7-2 to TRBJ2-6; no clear D gene. The germline CDR1 and CDR2 sequences are SGHTA and FQGNSA. The CDR3 runs to 17 residues. V was trimmed by 2 bases and J by 0 bases, leaving 11 bases between them. The CDR3 DNA follows: TGTGCCAGCAGCTTAACCGCCTCGAACTCTGGGGCCAACGTCCTGACTTTC. It is translated as CASSLTASNSGANVLTF. Based on the CDR3 plus reference TRBV7-2 and TRBJ2-6, the full variable domain is GAGVSQSPSNKVTEKGKDVELRCDPISGHTALYWYRQSLGQGLEFLIYFQGNSAPDKSGLPSDRFSAERTGGSVSTLTIQRTQQEDSAVYLCASSLTASNSGANVLTFGAGSRLTVL.

The chain couples TRBV4-3 to TRBJ1-3; D is ambiguous. CDR1 and CDR2 (germline): LGHNA, YSLEER. V was clipped by 0 bases and J by 0 bases, with 9 bases between them. This CDR3 spans 16 amino acids. The CDR3 region has the DNA TGCGCCAGCAGCCAAGAACAGCCACGCTCTGGAAACACCATATATTTT. Translating gives CASSQEQPRSGNTIYF.

This clonotype has more than one count but fewer than ten. The chain carries TRBV4-3 and TRBJ1-2; D is ambiguous. Trimming cost V 0 bases and J 2 bases, with 7 bases left between them. Germline-derived CDR1 and CDR2 are LGHNA and YSLEER. This CDR3 contains 14 residues. The CDR3 sequence: CASSQDVGNYGYTF. CDR3 DNA sequence: TGCGCCAGCAGCCAAGACGTAGGGAACTATGGCTACACCTTC.

DNA of the CDR3: TGCGCCAGCAGCTTGGGAGCGGGGGGGTCGGAAGAGACCCAGTACTTC. It encodes CASSLGAGGSEETQYF. The V gene is TRBV5-1, the J gene TRBJ2-5, with 10 bases aligning to TRBD2. Germline-derived CDR1 and CDR2 are SGHRS and YFSETQ. The junction had 5 bases not matched to a gene; V was cut back by 0 bases and J by 3 bases. This CDR3 is 16 amino acids long.

This clonotype was counted a few times. The genes are TRBV28 and TRBJ2-6; no reliable D call. Germline CDR1 and CDR2: MDHEN and SYDVKM. The ends were cut back, 6 bases at V and 0 bases at J, with 15 bases in the middle. The length of the CDR3 is 17 residues. Here the CDR3 reads CASRETDGSSGANVLTF. Written as DNA, the CDR3 is TGTGCCAGCAGGGAGACGGACGGAAGCTCTGGGGCCAACGTCCTGACTTTC.

This clonotype was recorded a few times. This CDR3 is CSVEGTGVLETQYF. In DNA, the CDR3 is TGCAGCGTTGAAGGGACAGGGGTATTGGAGACCCAGTACTTC. The chain couples TRBV29-1 to TRBJ2-5; 9 bases are shared with TRBD1. The junction had 5 bases not matched to a gene; V was cut back by 1 base and J by 5 bases. The CDR3 totals 14 residues. Germline loops: CDR1 SQVTM, CDR2 ANQGSEA. Together with reference TRBV29-1 and TRBJ2-5, the CDR3 gives the full variable domain: SAVISQKPSRDICQRGTSLTIQCQVDSQVTMMFWYRQQPGQSLTLIATANQGSEATYESGFVIDKFPISRPNLTFSTLTVSNMSPEDSSIYLCSVEGTGVLETQYFGPGTRLLVL.

The rearrangement joins TRBV12-5 to TRBJ1-5; D remains unclear. This CDR3 has 17 amino acids. Per the germline V gene, CDR1 is LGHNT and CDR2 is FRNRAP. Trimming removed 6 bases from V and 2 bases from J, with 20 bases in between. The CDR3 region is CASGRTPGPMGNQPQHF. Here the CDR3 DNA reads TGTGCTAGTGGCCGTACCCCCGGACCAATGGGCAATCAGCCCCAGCATTTT.

The V and J genes are TRBV12-3 or TRBV12-4 and TRBJ1-6; no definite D call. The CDR3 is made up of 11 amino acids. V shed 6 bases and J shed 11 bases, with 8 bases lying between them. CDR3 protein: CASRKGAPLHF. The CDR3 nucleotides are TGTGCCAGCAGGAAAGGTGCACCCCTCCACTTT.

This clonotype was detected ten times or more. The chain links TRBV19 to TRBJ2-2, with TRBD2 as a possible D gene (5 bases). The CDR3 has 13 residues. The V end was cut by 7 bases, the J end by 4 bases, with 10 bases between. Germline loops: CDR1 LNHDA, CDR2 SQIVND (reference sequence). Here the CDR3 DNA reads TGTGCCAGTACGGGGTGGGCCACCGGGGAGCTGTTTTTT. This sequence encodes CASTGWATGELFF. Full variable domain (remainder filled in from reference TRBV19 and TRBJ2-2): DGGITQSPKYLFRKEGQNVTLSCEQNLNHDAMYWYRQDPGQGLRLIYYSQIVNDFQKGDIAEGYSVSREKKESFPLTVTSAQKNPTAFYLCASTGWATGELFFGEGSRLTVL.

The chain carries TRBV4-1 and TRBJ1-1, with D uncertain. The CDR3 is 16 amino acids. V gave up 1 base and J gave up 1 base, with 13 bases separating them. Germline CDR1 MGHRA, CDR2 YSYEKL. CDR3 sequence (DNA): TGCGCCAGCAGCCAAGTATTTGCCGCAGGGAACACTGAAGCTTTCTTT. Its protein is CASSQVFAAGNTEAFF.

This clonotype was seen a few times. The chain links TRBV18 to TRBJ1-1, with TRBD1 as a possible D gene (6 bases). The CDR3 has 17 residues. Trimming cost V 5 bases and J 4 bases, with 23 bases left between them. Germline lookup yields CDR1 KGHSH and CDR2 LQKENI. Here the CDR3 reads CASSFTGTIVGGTEAFF. As DNA, the CDR3 is TGTGCCAGCTCATTTACCGGGACCATCGTAGGGGGCACTGAAGCTTTCTTT.

The genes are TRBV24-1 and TRBJ2-5, with D tentatively TRBD1 (6 bases). The germline CDR1 and CDR2 sequences are KGHDR and SFDVKD. V gave up 7 bases and J gave up 0 bases, with 8 bases separating them. The CDR3 totals 13 residues. The CDR3, as DNA: TGTGCCACCAGGAGGGGGTACCAAGAGACCCAGTACTTC. Protein sequence: CATRRGYQETQYF.

The table lists this clonotype with many counts. The chain couples TRBV23-1 to TRBJ2-7; maybe TRBD1 (6 bases). TRBV23-1 is treated as an ORF (open reading frame) with a function not yet certain. This CDR3 contains 16 residues. Deletions cut 3 bases from V and 1 base from J, with 16 bases between. The chain's CDR3 is CASSHPAQGPSYEQYF. CDR3 coding DNA: TGCGCCAGCAGTCACCCAGCACAGGGTCCTTCCTACGAGCAGTACTTC.

This clonotype was counted between two and nine times. V and J are TRBV5-4 and TRBJ2-1; D unresolved. Germline V gives CDR1 SGHNT, CDR2 YYREEE (reference sequence). V dropped 5 bases and J dropped 3 bases, with 12 bases sitting between them. The CDR3 has 14 residues. CDR3 in DNA: TGTGCCAGCAGTAGGACCACCCTCTACAATGAGCAGTTCTTC. It translates to CASSRTTLYNEQFF.

This clonotype was observed a few times. This sequence joins TRBV20-1 and TRBJ2-2; D perhaps matches TRBD2 (5 bases). V gave up 1 base and J gave up 2 bases, with 14 bases separating them. CDR3 length: 16 amino acids. In germline, CDR1 is DFQATT, CDR2 SNEGSKA (reference sequence). This chain's CDR3 is CSARGPAVSNTGELFF. The CDR3 DNA sequence: TGCAGTGCTAGAGGGCCAGCGGTTTCTAACACCGGGGAGCTGTTTTTT.

The chain has TRBV4-3 and TRBJ1-2, with D hard to call. The CDR3 is 15 residues long. Trimming cost V 1 base and J 2 bases, with 11 bases left between them. Germline lookup yields CDR1 LGHNA and CDR2 YSLEER. The CDR3 sequence is CASSQVFRANYGYTF. The CDR3 region has the DNA TGCGCCAGCAGCCAAGTTTTTCGGGCGAACTATGGCTACACCTTC.

This sequence joins TRBV2 and TRBJ2-1; TRBD2 might be the D (7 bases). V was shortened by 3 bases and J by 0 bases, with 12 bases between the two germline ends. From germline, CDR1 is SNHLY and CDR2 FYNNEI. This CDR3 region has 16 residues. For the CDR3, the DNA is TGTGCCAGCAGTGATGCGGGGGCCGTCTCCTACAATGAGCAGTTCTTC. It specifies CASSDAGAVSYNEQFF.

This clonotype was observed a few times. This rearrangement joins TRBV20-1 to TRBJ1-5; D might be TRBD1 (6 bases). Germline V gives CDR1 DFQATT, CDR2 SNEGSKA (reference sequence). Between the trimmed V and J ends, which lost 6 bases and 3 bases, there was a span of 18 bases. The CDR3 has 15 residues. The CDR3 loop reads CSALPQGIANQPQHF. In DNA, the CDR3 is TGCAGTGCACTCCCTCAGGGGATCGCCAATCAGCCCCAGCATTTT.

The V gene is TRBV7-3, the J gene TRBJ2-5; no reliable D call. The CDR3 length is 14 residues. Germline-derived CDR1 and CDR2 are SGHTA and FQGTGA. Trimming shortened V by 3 bases and J by 5 bases, and 13 bases separated the two germline ends. CDR3 in DNA: TGTGCCAGCAGCTTCAGACCGGATTCGGAGACCCAGTACTTC. It specifies CASSFRPDSETQYF.

This clonotype was counted between two and nine times. This chain joins TRBV5-1 and TRBJ2-3; no firm D call. Germline loops: CDR1 SGHRS, CDR2 YFSETQ. The CDR3 totals 15 residues. Trimming took 0 bases from V and 4 from J, leaving 12 bases between them. CDR3: CASSLDWPRPDTQYF. For the CDR3, the DNA is TGCGCCAGCAGCTTGGATTGGCCGAGGCCAGATACGCAGTATTTT.

This clonotype has just a few counts. The chain couples TRBV3-1 to TRBJ1-4, with D perhaps TRBD1 (5 bases). CDR3 length: 15 residues. CDR1 is LGHDT, CDR2 YNNKEL, per germline (reference sequence). Trimming cost V 4 bases and J 7 bases, with 16 bases left between them. CDR3 coding DNA: TGTGCCAGCAGCCCATCCGGGACGGCCCGTGAAAAACTGTTTTTT. The encoded protein is CASSPSGTAREKLFF.

This clonotype was seen a handful of times. CDR3 residues: CASSLTGPYNEQFF. The DNA for the CDR3 is TGTGCCAGCAGTTTAACAGGACCCTACAATGAGCAGTTCTTC. The chain is built from TRBV27 and TRBJ2-1; D might be TRBD1 (5 bases). This CDR3 spans 14 amino acids. Germline V lookup: CDR1 MNHEY, CDR2 SMNVEV (reference sequence). Deletions cut 2 bases from V and 2 bases from J, with 7 bases between.

This clonotype occurred many times. The rearrangement joins TRBV20-1 to TRBJ2-2; possible D gene TRBD2, 6 bases. Trimming removed 4 bases from V and 0 bases from J, with 12 bases in between. This CDR3 has 15 amino acids. The V gene's germline CDR1 is DFQATT and CDR2 SNEGSKA (reference sequence). As DNA, the CDR3 is TGCAGTGCTACTAGCGAACAGGCGAACACCGGGGAGCTGTTTTTT. It specifies CSATSEQANTGELFF.

Only a few counts were recorded for this clonotype. The rearrangement uses TRBV7-2 and TRBJ2-3; 15 positions agree with TRBD2. CDR1 is SGHTA and CDR2 is FQGNSA in the germline V gene. The CDR3 is 16 amino acids. V shed 7 bases, J shed 4 bases, and the junction held 6 bases outside the gene matches. This CDR3 is CASTPGLAGGADTQYF. DNA for the CDR3: TGTGCCAGCACCCCTGGACTAGCGGGGGGGGCAGATACGCAGTATTTT. The variable domain in full, completed from reference TRBV7-2 and TRBJ2-3, reads GAGVSQSPSNKVTEKGKDVELRCDPISGHTALYWYRQSLGQGLEFLIYFQGNSAPDKSGLPSDRFSAERTGGSVSTLTIQRTQQEDSAVYLCASTPGLAGGADTQYFGPGTRLTVL.

This clonotype was detected many times. This chain joins TRBV6-1 and TRBJ1-1; D is ambiguous. The CDR3 covers 13 residues. The germline V gene encodes CDR1 MNHNS and CDR2 SASEGT. V gave up 2 bases and J gave up 1 base, with 5 bases separating them. The CDR3 loop is CASSESGNTEAFF. CDR3 bases: TGTGCCAGCAGTGAATCCGGGAACACTGAAGCTTTCTTT.